This T cell receptor (beta chain) is drawn from a study of cytomegalovirus exposure and HLA in healthy donors. Study conclusions and caveats: Across donors, most TCRs were seen rarely, yet some public ones were widespread. The study put some 160 TCR beta chains on its list as cytomegalovirus-associated. Reported performance of the classifier showed diagnosis of cytomegalovirus status with high specificity and sensitivity.

The CDR3 consists of 14 residues. V shed 6 bases and J shed 2 bases, with 11 bases lying between them. Germline V gene lookup returns CDR1 SGHVS and CDR2 FQNEAQ. Comment on this clone: The antigen remains unidentified.

Sequenced by immunoSEQ multiplex PCR; TCRdb stores in-frame clones only, minus some. Of 95,000 to 150,000 clones listed, roughly nine tenths are singletons. The rearrangement uses TRBV7-8 and TRBJ1-3; D might be TRBD1 (5 bases). Sequencing used PBMCs. This TCR derives from a woman aged 18-30 years in good health and CMV-seronegative. This CDR3 reads CASSRQGPGNTIYF. The CDR3 coding sequence is TGTGCCAGCAGTCGCCAGGGCCCTGGAAACACCATATATTTT.